This TCR beta chain was documented in a study of radiotherapy plus CTLA-4 blockade in lung cancer. Study-level background: The study recorded objective responses in around 18% of patients and disease control in around 33%. General study points: TCR clones of tumor origin grew in blood after radiotherapy plus ipilimumab. The authors reported that early blood T cell clone dynamics, with interferon-beta, best predicted response.

The V end lost 2 bases, the J end lost 3 bases, and 5 bases lay between the germline ends. CDR3 size: 12 residues. Germline-derived CDR1 and CDR2 are SGHTA and FQGNSA. TCRdb's copy holds only in-frame clones and misses some; the assay was immunoSEQ multiplex PCR. The sample carries about 73,000 clones, around 87% recorded once. Those with chemo-refractory metastatic non-small-cell lung cancer were treated with focal radiation combined with CTLA-4 blockade using ipilimumab. Concerning this clone: Its antigen remains unknown.

This chain connects TRBV7-2 to TRBJ2-7, with D uncertain. This TCR came from a human donor with non-small cell lung cancer that progressed on radiotherapy plus ipilimumab. The sample consisted of peripheral blood, taken from a patient treated with radiotherapy plus ipilimumab. The DNA for the CDR3 is TGTGCCAGCAGCTTATCCGGCTACGAGCAGTACTTC. Protein sequence: CASSLSGYEQYF.